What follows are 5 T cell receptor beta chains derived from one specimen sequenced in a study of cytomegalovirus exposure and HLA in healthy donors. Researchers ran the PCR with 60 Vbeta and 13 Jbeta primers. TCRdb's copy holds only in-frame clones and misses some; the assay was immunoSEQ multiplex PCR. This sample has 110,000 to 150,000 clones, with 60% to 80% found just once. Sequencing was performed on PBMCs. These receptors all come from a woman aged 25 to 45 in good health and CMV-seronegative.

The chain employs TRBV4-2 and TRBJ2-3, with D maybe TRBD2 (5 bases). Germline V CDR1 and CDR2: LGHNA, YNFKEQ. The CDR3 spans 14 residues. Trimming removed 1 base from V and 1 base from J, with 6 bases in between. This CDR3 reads CASSQARGTDTQYF. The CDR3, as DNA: TGTGCCAGCAGCCAAGCGAGGGGCACAGATACGCAGTATTTT.

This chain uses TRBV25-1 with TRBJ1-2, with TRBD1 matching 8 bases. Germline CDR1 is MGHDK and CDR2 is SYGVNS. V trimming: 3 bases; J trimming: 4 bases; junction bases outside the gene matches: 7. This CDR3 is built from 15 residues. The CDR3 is CASSETGENGYGYTF. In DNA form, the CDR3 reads TGTGCCAGCAGTGAGACAGGGGAGAATGGCTATGGCTACACCTTC.

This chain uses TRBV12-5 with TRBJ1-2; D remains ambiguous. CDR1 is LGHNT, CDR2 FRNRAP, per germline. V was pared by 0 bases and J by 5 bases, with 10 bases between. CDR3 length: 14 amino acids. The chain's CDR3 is CASGLVESPYGYTF. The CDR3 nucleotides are TGTGCTAGTGGTTTGGTAGAGAGTCCTTATGGCTACACCTTC.

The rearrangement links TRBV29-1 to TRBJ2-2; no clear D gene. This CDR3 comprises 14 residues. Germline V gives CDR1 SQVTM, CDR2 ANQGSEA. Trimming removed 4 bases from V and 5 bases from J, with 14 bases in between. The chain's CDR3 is CSVATGLRTGELFF. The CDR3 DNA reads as TGCAGCGTTGCAACTGGTCTACGGACCGGGGAGCTGTTTTTT.

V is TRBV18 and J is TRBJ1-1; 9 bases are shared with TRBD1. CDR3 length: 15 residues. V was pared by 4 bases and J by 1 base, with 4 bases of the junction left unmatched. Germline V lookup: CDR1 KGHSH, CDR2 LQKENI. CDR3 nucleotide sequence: TGTGCCAGCTCACGGGGACAGGGACCGAACACTGAAGCTTTCTTT. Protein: CASSRGQGPNTEAFF.